Below are 17 T cell receptor beta chains sequenced from a single sample in a study of T cell repertoires in ileal Crohn's disease. The time point was: neoterminal ileum biopsy at postoperative endoscopy, about 6 months after surgery. Sequenced by immunoSEQ multiplex PCR; TCRdb stores in-frame clones only, minus some. The data show 55,000 to 65,000 clones, with about 88% seen just once and approximately 2% held by the top ten. Sequencing used ileal tissue. Receptors originate from an adult with Crohn's disease.

The chain joins TRBV28 to TRBJ2-1; maybe TRBD1 (5 bases). Germline V gene data show CDR1 as MDHEN and CDR2 as SYDVKM. The V and J ends lost 2 bases and 3 bases respectively, with 11 bases between them. The CDR3 has 15 amino acids. The CDR3 loop is CASSLGPGNYNEQFF. The CDR3 DNA reads as TGTGCCAGCAGTTTAGGGCCAGGGAACTACAATGAGCAGTTCTTC.

This clone was seen once. The chain links TRBV9 to TRBJ1-1; weak D call: TRBD1 (5 bases). With 4 bases removed from V and 5 bases from J, the gap between germline ends came to 15 bases. The length of the CDR3 is 14 residues. Per the germline V gene, CDR1 is SGDLS and CDR2 is YYNGEE. The CDR3 coding sequence is TGTGCCAGCAGCCCGGGGGGGGTGAGAACTGAAGCTTTCTTT. Translation gives CASSPGGVRTEAFF.

The chain is built from TRBV9 and TRBJ2-1; 11 bases are shared with TRBD2. Germline loops: CDR1 SGDLS, CDR2 YYNGEE. This CDR3 region has 16 residues. The V gene end was trimmed by 2 bases and the J gene end by 9 bases; junction bases not matched to a gene: 10. Written as DNA, the CDR3 is TGTGCCAGCAGCGTTAAACCCCTAGCGGGAGGAGGTGAGCAGTTCTTC. Protein: CASSVKPLAGGGEQFF.

This clone appeared once. The chain carries TRBV7-2 and TRBJ2-1; D gene unclear. In germline, CDR1 is SGHTA, CDR2 FQGNSA. Trimming left V 4 bases short and J 8 bases short, with 6 bases between. This CDR3 is built from 11 residues. CDR3 residues: CASSSLDEQFF. The CDR3 DNA is TGTGCCAGCAGCTCCCTCGATGAGCAGTTCTTC. The full variable domain, rest sourced from reference TRBV7-2 and TRBJ2-1, is GAGVSQSPSNKVTEKGKDVELRCDPISGHTALYWYRQSLGQGLEFLIYFQGNSAPDKSGLPSDRFSAERTGGSVSTLTIQRTQQEDSAVYLCASSSLDEQFFGPGTRLTVL.

CDR3 sequence (DNA): TGTGCCAGCAGCAACTACAGGGGAGGCTACACCTTC. The encoded protein is CASSNYRGGYTF. V usage is TRBV5-6 and J usage is TRBJ1-2; 7 bases line up with TRBD1. The CDR3 length is 12 residues. Trimming at V came to 4 bases and at J to 8 bases, leaving 5 bases not matched to a gene. Germline V lookup: CDR1 SGHDT, CDR2 YYEEEE.

This sequence joins TRBV27 and TRBJ1-5; D is perhaps TRBD1 (6 bases). V dropped 5 bases and J dropped 9 bases, with 17 bases sitting between them. Germline assignment: CDR1 MNHEY and CDR2 SMNVEV (reference sequence). The CDR3 has 14 residues. The CDR3 protein is CASSTLGTPTPQHF. The CDR3, as DNA: TGTGCCAGCAGTACCTTGGGGACACCTACGCCCCAGCATTTT.

This chain connects TRBV7-8 to TRBJ2-7, with 7 bases matching TRBD2. Germline V gene sequence: CDR1 SGHVS, CDR2 FQNEAQ. J lost 1 base, V lost 3 bases, and 12 bases had no gene match. The CDR3 extends over 17 amino acids. CDR3 bases: TGTGCCAGCAGCTTTAGGACTAAGCGGGAAGGATCCTACGAGCAGTACTTC. It yields the protein CASSFRTKREGSYEQYF.

The chain joins TRBV9 to TRBJ1-2; 7 bases fit TRBD1. V shed 3 bases and J 7 bases; nucleotides not matched to a gene: 9. There are 14 residues in the CDR3. Germline lookup yields CDR1 SGDLS and CDR2 YYNGEE. CDR3 nucleotide sequence: TGTGCCAGCAGCGCATCCAGGGGGAAAAGTGGCTACACCTTC. The encoded protein is CASSASRGKSGYTF.

This chain joins TRBV7-2 and TRBJ2-7; 8 bases agree with TRBD1. The V gene's germline CDR1 is SGHTA and CDR2 FQGNSA. The CDR3 is made up of 14 amino acids. V trimming: 4 bases; J trimming: 6 bases; junction bases outside the gene matches: 8. This CDR3 is CASSSGQGALEQYF. The DNA of the CDR3 is TGTGCCAGCAGCTCTGGGCAGGGGGCTCTCGAGCAGTACTTC.

The table lists this clone with a count of one. The chain is built from TRBV28 and TRBJ1-2; 8 bases match TRBD1. Germline V gene sequence: CDR1 MDHEN, CDR2 SYDVKM. The V gene end was trimmed by 5 bases and the J gene end by 5 bases; junction bases not matched to a gene: 4. The CDR3 is made up of 13 amino acids. The CDR3 region has the DNA TGTGCCAGCAGTCAGAGGACAGGGTATGGCTACACCTTC. Its translation: CASSQRTGYGYTF.

The rearrangement links TRBV5-6 to TRBJ1-3; 7 bases fit TRBD1. The V gene's germline CDR1 is SGHDT and CDR2 YYEEEE. V lost 7 bases and J lost 0; bases outside the gene matches: 10. CDR3 size: 16 residues. The CDR3 region has the DNA TGTGCCAGCGCCTGGCGAACAGGGGACTCTGGAAACACCATATATTTT. It specifies CASAWRTGDSGNTIYF.

The chain uses TRBV5-1 and TRBJ2-3, with a weak D call TRBD1 (5 bases). The germline V and J ends were trimmed by 9 bases and 0 bases, with 14 bases remaining between them. The length of the CDR3 is 14 residues. From germline, CDR1 is SGHRS and CDR2 YFSETQ. The CDR3 coding sequence is TGCGCCACCAAACGACAGACTAGCACAGATACGCAGTATTTT. This translates into CATKRQTSTDTQYF.

V gene TRBV15 combines with J gene TRBJ2-1; tentative D call: TRBD2 (5 bases). The CDR3 is 17 amino acids. The V end was cut by 1 base, the J end by 1 base, with 14 bases between. Germline values: CDR1 LNHNV, CDR2 YYDKDF (reference sequence). The CDR3 DNA reads TGTGCCACCAGCAGAGGCACGGGGAGAGGATCCTACAATGAGCAGTTCTTC. Translated, it gives CATSRGTGRGSYNEQFF.

The CDR3 protein is CASSPGQGQLPGELFF. The CDR3 DNA follows: TGTGCCAGCAGCCCCGGACAGGGACAGCTCCCCGGGGAGCTGTTTTTT. The J gene is TRBJ2-2, the V gene TRBV7-3, with TRBD1 matching 8 bases. The length of the CDR3 is 16 residues. Looked up from germline, CDR1 is SGHTA and CDR2 is FQGTGA. V gave up 5 bases and J gave up 6 bases; unmatched junction bases: 11.

This clone turned up a few times. The gene calls are TRBV5-1 and TRBJ2-2; 8 bases fit TRBD1. Germline V CDR1 and CDR2: SGHRS, YFSETQ. The CDR3 has 16 residues. V was clipped by 4 bases and J by 4 bases; unmatched bases: 9. CDR3 protein: CASSPPTGAGTGELFF. The DNA for the CDR3 is TGCGCCAGCAGCCCGCCGACAGGGGCCGGCACCGGGGAGCTGTTTTTT.

The chain combines TRBV25-1 with TRBJ1-2, with D possibly matching TRBD1 (6 bases). V was shortened by 0 bases and J by 8 bases, with 13 bases between the two germline ends. Germline V CDR1 and CDR2: MGHDK, SYGVNS. The CDR3 is 14 residues long. CDR3 bases: TGTGCCAGCAGTGAATATTCAGGGGTGGACGGCTACACCTTC. Protein sequence: CASSEYSGVDGYTF.

CDR3: CASRSGDTGELFF. The CDR3 DNA sequence: TGTGCCAGCAGGTCAGGGGACACCGGGGAGCTGTTTTTT. The gene calls are TRBV6-1 and TRBJ2-2; D might be TRBD1 (6 bases). The CDR3 totals 13 residues. V lost 6 bases, J lost 3 bases, and 8 bases lay in between. Germline-derived CDR1 and CDR2 are MNHNS and SASEGT.